This record concerns one TCR beta chain sequence. The sample originates from a study of cytotoxic CD8 clonotypes in ibrutinib-treated CLL. Only in-frame clones appear in the TCRdb table, and some are missing; sequencing was by immunoSEQ multiplex PCR. This sample has more than 140,000 clones, with about 72% found just once. This CDR3 is 16 amino acids long. This clonotype was obtained from a human donor with chronic lymphocytic leukemia. The sequences come from PBMCs, collected after 12 months of ibrutinib treatment. This chain connects TRBV12-2 to TRBJ2-7; no check of the table's D call, TRBD2, against the DNA was made. TRBV12-2 constitutes a pseudogene. The CDR3 protein is CASRFLKEGPAYEQYF. The DNA for the CDR3 is TGTGCAAGTCGCTTTCTTAAGGAGGGCCCTGCCTACGAGCAGTACTTC.